These T cell receptor beta chains were read from a single sample in a study of T cells in Graves' hyperthyroidism and ophthalmopathy. TCRdb independently ran MiXCR on the multiplex PCR reads; one entry per CDR3 protein. The sample holds a few hundred thousand distinct CDR3 sequences, roughly 14% seen once. Material: blood. The receptors shown here come from a woman under 30 with Graves' hyperthyroidism that later progressed to Graves' ophthalmopathy. Both conserved end residues are part of each CDR3. A D gene is named only where the DNA matches it firmly. Clone size, where shown, is once, few, many, or a class for clones that have expanded.

j_gene,v_gene,d_gene,abundance,CDR3nt,CDR3aa
TRBJ2-5,TRBV9,TRBD1,-,TGTGCCAGCAGCGATAGGACAGGGGGCGGAGAGACCCAGTACTTC,CASSDRTGGGETQYF
TRBJ2-3,TRBV3-1,TRBD1,-,TGTGCCAGCAGCCCACTAGAGGGGGCGATCACAGATACGCACTATTTT,CASSPLEGAITDTHYF
TRBJ2-3,TRBV28,TRBD2,-,TGTGCCAGCAGTTTAAGCGGACTAGCGGGAGCAGATACGCAGTATTTT,CASSLSGLAGADTQYF
TRBJ2-3,TRBV3-1,-,many,TGTGCCAGCAGCCAAGTTCCCGCAGATACGCAGTATTTT,CASSQVPADTQYF
TRBJ2-5,TRBV20-1,TRBD1,many,TGCAGTGCAACGGGACAGGAAGAGACCCAGTACTTC,CSATGQEETQYF
TRBJ1-1,TRBV12-3/TRBV12-4,-,many,TGTGCCAGCAGTTTTAGGGGGGACGCACCTGAAGCTTTCTTT,CASSFRGDAPEAFF
TRBJ1-2,TRBV4-2,-,many,TGTGCCAGCAGCTTCCCTTCCAGGGATGGCTACACCTTC,CASSFPSRDGYTF
TRBJ2-1,TRBV6-5,-,-,TGTGCCAGCAGTTACTTTGGTCGGGTCGATGAGCAGTTCTTC,CASSYFGRVDEQFF
TRBJ2-1,TRBV6-5,TRBD2,-,TGTGCCAGCAGTTACTCCCGGACTAGCGGGAGCGCCTACAATGAGCAGTTCTTC,CASSYSRTSGSAYNEQFF
TRBJ2-5,TRBV6-2/TRBV6-3,TRBD2,many,TGTGCCAGCAGAGAACGTCTTTCCGGGACTAGCCGAGAGACCCAGTACTTC,CASRERLSGTSRETQYF
TRBJ1-1,TRBV14,-,many,TGTGCCAGCAGCCAAGATTGGAACACTGAAGCTTTCTTT,CASSQDWNTEAFF
TRBJ2-2,TRBV7-9,-,many,TGTGCCAGCAGCTTAGACGGCCCGAACACCGGGGAGCTGTTTTTT,CASSLDGPNTGELFF
TRBJ2-1,TRBV12-3/TRBV12-4,TRBD2,-,TGTGCCAGCAGATCCTGGACTAGCTCTGGAAAAAATGAGCAGTTCTTC,CASRSWTSSGKNEQFF
TRBJ2-4,TRBV5-5,-,-,TGTGCCAGCAGCTTGGTCGTGGGAGGCAAAAACATTCAGTACTTC,CASSLVVGGKNIQYF
TRBJ2-5,TRBV20-1,TRBD2,many,TGCAGTGCTAGGGCCAGCGGGAGACTTGAGACCCAGTACTTC,CSARASGRLETQYF
TRBJ2-1,TRBV15,-,many,TGTGCCACCAGCAGAGATCGGTTCGGTAGAGGCTGGAACAATGAGCAGTTCTTC,CATSRDRFGRGWNNEQFF
TRBJ2-5,TRBV20-1,-,many,TGCAGTGCTAGCGGGGGCCAAGAGACCCAGTACTTC,CSASGGQETQYF
TRBJ1-1,TRBV19,TRBD1,-,TGTGCCAGTAGTATAGATCCCCCCATCGACAGGGGTGGCACTGAAGCTTTCTTT,CASSIDPPIDRGGTEAFF
TRBJ1-2,TRBV12-3/TRBV12-4,TRBD1,few,TGTGCCAGCACCCGGGACAGGGGCGGCGGCTACACCTTC,CASTRDRGGGYTF
TRBJ2-7,TRBV5-1,TRBD2,many,TGCGCCAGCAGCTGGGGGCTGACTAGCGAAGGATCCTACGAGCAGTACTTC,CASSWGLTSEGSYEQYF
TRBJ2-7,TRBV10-2,TRBD1,many,TGCGCCAGCAGCCAAGGACAGGGGGCGAGGATGCGGCAGTACTTC,CASSQGQGARMRQYF
TRBJ2-7,TRBV7-9,-,-,TGTGCCAGCAGCTTACCCGGGACATACTCCTACGAGCAGTACTTC,CASSLPGTYSYEQYF
TRBJ1-6,TRBV12-3/TRBV12-4,-,many,TGTGCCAGCAGTACAGACAGGTCCAATTCACCCCTCCACTTT,CASSTDRSNSPLHF
TRBJ1-5,TRBV5-8,-,-,TGTGCCAGCAGCTTGGAGGCAGGGACATTCAGCAATCAGCCCCAGCATTTT,CASSLEAGTFSNQPQHF
TRBJ2-5,TRBV6-1,-,many,TGTGCCAGCAGTTACGGAGGGGGGGTCCAAGAGACCCAGTACTTC,CASSYGGGVQETQYF
TRBJ1-5,TRBV20-1,-,few,TGCAGTGCTAGAGATGGGGGCAAGGGGGGTTCCGGCCCAAATCAGCCCCAGCATTTT,CSARDGGKGGSGPNQPQHF
TRBJ2-1,TRBV9,TRBD2,many,TGTGCCAGCAGCCCGTGGATAGCGGGAGAGGGGAATGAGCAGTTCTTC,CASSPWIAGEGNEQFF
TRBJ2-2,TRBV5-6,-,many,TGTGCCAGCACCACGGCGAGCGGCGGGGAGCTGTTTTTT,CASTTASGGELFF
TRBJ2-5,TRBV19,TRBD1,-,TGTGCCAGTAGTAACGAAATCTACAGGGGAGCAGAGACCCAGTACTTC,CASSNEIYRGAETQYF
TRBJ2-3,TRBV9,TRBD2,few,TGTGCCAGCAGCGCAACTAGCGGGAACACAGATACGCAGTATTTT,CASSATSGNTDTQYF
TRBJ2-7,TRBV28,-,many,TGTGCCAGCAGTTTCCGCCTGCCTGGCGAGCAGTACTTC,CASSFRLPGEQYF
TRBJ2-5,TRBV28,TRBD1,many,TGTGCCAGCAGTTCGTACAGGGGCAATCGGAAGACCCAGTACTTC,CASSSYRGNRKTQYF
TRBJ1-5,TRBV12-3/TRBV12-4,-,few,TGTGCCAGCAGTTTAGAAGTGACGGACAGTAGCAATCAGCCCCAGCATTTT,CASSLEVTDSSNQPQHF
TRBJ2-7,TRBV5-1,TRBD1,few,TGCGCCAGCAGGCTGGGACAGTCCTACGAGCAGTACTTC,CASRLGQSYEQYF
TRBJ2-1,TRBV7-9,TRBD2,few,TGTGCCAGCAGCCGGACTAGCGGGAATCCCGGGCAGTTCTTC,CASSRTSGNPGQFF
TRBJ2-5,TRBV19,TRBD1,-,TGTGCCAGTCGACGGACAGGGTCCGCAGAGACCCAGTACTTC,CASRRTGSAETQYF
TRBJ2-3,TRBV20-1,TRBD2,-,TGCAGTGCTTTTCCTCAGGTGGCTAGCGGGAGATTCGAGACAGATACGCAGTATTTT,CSAFPQVASGRFETDTQYF
TRBJ2-7,TRBV4-3,-,few,TGCGCCAGCAGCCAAGATGGGATGGAAGGATCTGGCGAGCAGTACTTC,CASSQDGMEGSGEQYF
TRBJ1-1,TRBV20-1,-,many,TGCAGTGCTAGTGGGGGGGACCCTGAAGCTTTCTTT,CSASGGDPEAFF
TRBJ2-5,TRBV4-2,TRBD2,-,TGTGCCAGCAGCCGACCGGGACTAGCGGGAGAGGACCAGTACTTC,CASSRPGLAGEDQYF
TRBJ1-6,TRBV7-9,-,many,TGTGCCAGCAGCCTCGGGCTGCGGGATTCACCCCTCCACTTT,CASSLGLRDSPLHF